This T cell receptor beta chain was captured by sequencing in a study of T cell responses to AZD1222 COVID-19 vaccine. There are 16 residues in the CDR3. Germline values: CDR1 SGHTA, CDR2 FQGNSA. Between the trimmed V and J ends, which lost 1 base and 3 bases, there was a span of 16 bases. Sequencing was performed with immunoSEQ multiplex PCR; in TCRdb, only in-frame clones are kept and a portion is missing. The sample holds about 100,000 clones, around 87% seen once. The sample here was peripheral blood, taken on day 0 of MenACWY control vaccination. The chain links TRBV7-2 to TRBJ2-7; D not certain. The source is an adult in good health. For the CDR3, the DNA is TGTGCCAGCAGCTTAGGTGGATTGAACTCCATCTACGAGCAGTACTTC. This encodes CASSLGGLNSIYEQYF.